Listed here are 15 T cell receptor beta chains from one sample, sequenced in a study of cytomegalovirus exposure and HLA in healthy donors (dated by TCRdb to the late 2010s). Library preparation was by the immunoSEQ multiplex PCR assay. For the multiplex PCR, a mixture combining 60 forward primers for TCR Vbeta segments and 13 reverse primers for TCR Jbeta segments was used. What TCRdb holds here is the immuneACCESS table cut down to in-frame rearrangements. Part of the clones is not present; checked against another copy, under half of the missing clones reflect an unresolved V gene, and the others are unexplained. This sample comprises about 97,000 clones, roughly four fifths of them detected only once. The ten biggest clones cover over 5% of the sample. The sequencing sample was made of PBMCs. The receptors shown here come from a man aged 40-49 years in good health and CMV-seropositive.

The CDR3 protein is CASSLVASLVQFF. The DNA of the CDR3 is TGTGCCAGCAGCTTAGTGGCTAGCCTGGTGCAGTTCTTC. The chain joins TRBV7-8 to TRBJ2-1; a weak D match, TRBD2 (5 bases). Trimming removed 1 base at V and 12 bases at J, with 13 bases between. The CDR3 is 13 amino acids. Germline V gene data show CDR1 as SGHVS and CDR2 as FQNEAQ. The whole variable domain, remainder taken from reference TRBV7-8 and TRBJ2-1, is GAGVSQSPRYKVAKRGQDVALRCDPISGHVSLFWYQQALGQGPEFLTYFQNEAQLDKSGLPSDRFFAERPEGSVSTLKIQRTQQEDSAVYLCASSLVASLVQFFGPGTRLTVL.

The rearrangement links TRBV30 to TRBJ1-6, with TRBD1 as a possible D gene (5 bases). There are 14 residues in the CDR3. Germline CDR1 reads GTSNPN; CDR2 reads SVGIG (reference sequence). V lost 0 bases, J lost 10 bases, and 13 bases lay in between. The CDR3 region has the DNA TGTGCCTGGAGTGTATCTGGGGGGGGGTCACCCCTCCACTTT. This translates into CAWSVSGGGSPLHF. The whole variable domain, filled in from reference TRBV30 and TRBJ1-6, reads SQTIHQWPATLVQPVGSPLSLECTVEGTSNPNLYWYRQAAGRGLQLLFYSVGIGQISSEVPQNLSASRPQDRQFILSSKKLLLSDSGFYLCAWSVSGGGSPLHFGNGTRLTVT.

This chain connects TRBV9 to TRBJ1-3; 7 nucleotides agree with TRBD1. The CDR3 has 15 residues. In germline, CDR1 is SGDLS, CDR2 YYNGEE. The V gene end was trimmed by 3 bases and the J gene end by 0 bases; junction bases not matched to a gene: 3. The CDR3 sequence: CASSATGNSGNTIYF. In nucleotides, the CDR3 is TGTGCCAGCAGCGCGACAGGGAACTCTGGAAACACCATATATTTT.

The chain employs TRBV14 and TRBJ2-7; 11 bases align to TRBD2. V lost 0 bases to trimming and J lost 8 bases; unmatched junction nucleotides: 15. CDR3 size: 18 residues. Germline CDR1 reads SGHDN; CDR2 reads FVKESK. CDR3 amino acids: CASSQEGLADLRLTKQYF. CDR3 nucleotides: TGTGCCAGCAGCCAAGAGGGACTAGCGGACCTACGACTTACGAAGCAGTACTTC.

This clone was picked up one time. The chain links TRBV18 to TRBJ1-2; a weak D match, TRBD1 (5 bases). Trimming took off 2 bases at V and 8 bases at J, with 12 bases between the two ends. The CDR3 spans 13 residues. CDR1 and CDR2 (germline): KGHSH, LQKENI. The DNA of the CDR3 is TGTGCCAGCTCACCAGGCCAGGGTGGGGGCTACACCTTC. Protein product: CASSPGQGGGYTF.

In this sample, this clone turned up a few times. Here the CDR3 reads CASSQDHSYGYTF. The CDR3 nucleotides are TGCGCCAGCAGCCAAGATCACAGCTATGGCTACACCTTC. The rearrangement links TRBV4-1 to TRBJ1-2; D is unresolved. CDR3 size: 13 residues. The V gene's germline CDR1 is MGHRA and CDR2 YSYEKL. V lost 0 bases, J lost 4 bases, and 6 bases lay in between.

J is TRBJ2-3 and V is TRBV28, with D perhaps TRBD2 (6 bases). V lost 4 bases and J lost 1, with 15 bases in between. This CDR3 contains 16 residues. CDR1 and CDR2 from the germline V gene are MDHEN and SYDVKM. CDR3 nucleotide sequence: TGTGCCAGCAGTTCCCCGGGGGAGCGGGGCACAGATACGCAGTATTTT. Protein: CASSSPGERGTDTQYF.

The chain is built from TRBV6-5 and TRBJ1-5; 8 nucleotides align to TRBD1. Unmatched junction bases numbered 12, after V lost 6 bases and J lost 11 bases. The V gene's germline CDR1 is MNHEY and CDR2 SVGAGI. This CDR3 is 14 amino acids long. As DNA, the CDR3 is TGTGCCAGCAGCAGACAGGGGTCGACGGGGGCCCAGCATTTT. Its translation: CASSRQGSTGAQHF.

V usage is TRBV14 and J usage is TRBJ2-7; TRBD1 matches at 8 bases. Trimming at V came to 1 base and at J to 3 bases, leaving 5 bases not matched to a gene. Germline values: CDR1 SGHDN, CDR2 FVKESK. The CDR3 is made up of 15 amino acids. The CDR3 bases are TGTGCCAGCAGCCAAGCCGGGACAGGAGTCTACGAGCAGTACTTC. Protein: CASSQAGTGVYEQYF.

This clone was counted a few times. This chain connects TRBV2 to TRBJ1-4; the D gene is possibly TRBD1 (5 bases). The CDR3 length is 15 residues. Trimming removed 0 bases from V and 10 bases from J, with 15 bases in between. CDR1 is SNHLY and CDR2 is FYNNEI in the germline V gene. The CDR3 spells CASSEALATTGKLFF. The CDR3 DNA reads TGTGCCAGCAGTGAAGCCCTCGCCACAACAGGAAAACTGTTTTTT.

The chain carries TRBV2 and TRBJ2-5; 7 bases line up with TRBD1. With V trimmed by 7 bases and J by 4 bases, 12 bases remained unmatched. Germline loops: CDR1 SNHLY, CDR2 FYNNEI. The CDR3 extends over 15 amino acids. In DNA, the CDR3 is TGTGCCAGCACCCAAGGGGGCAGGAGAGGAGAGACCCAGTACTTC. Its protein is CASTQGGRRGETQYF.

This clone was counted a few times. This sequence joins TRBV7-8 and TRBJ2-1; TRBD2 matches at 11 bases. CDR1 is SGHVS and CDR2 is FQNEAQ in the germline V gene. The CDR3 contains 15 residues. Trimming removed 4 bases from V and 3 bases from J; junction bases left unmatched: 2. The CDR3 protein is CASSSGTSGYNEQFF. CDR3 sequence (DNA): TGTGCCAGCAGCTCCGGGACTAGCGGCTACAATGAGCAGTTCTTC. The entire variable domain, with the rest obtained from reference TRBV7-8 and TRBJ2-1, is as follows: GAGVSQSPRYKVAKRGQDVALRCDPISGHVSLFWYQQALGQGPEFLTYFQNEAQLDKSGLPSDRFFAERPEGSVSTLKIQRTQQEDSAVYLCASSSGTSGYNEQFFGPGTRLTVL.

This clone was seen a few times. The genes are TRBV29-1 and TRBJ1-1; the D is unclear. CDR1 is SQVTM, CDR2 ANQGSEA, per germline. This CDR3 spans 13 amino acids. Trimming cost V 6 bases and J 1 base, with 12 bases left between them. CDR3 in amino acids: CSVKSTGNTEAFF. The CDR3 DNA sequence: TGCAGCGTAAAATCAACTGGGAACACTGAAGCTTTCTTT.

J is TRBJ2-3 and V is TRBV30; 14 bases line up with TRBD2. The CDR3 runs to 14 residues. Trimming cost V 7 bases and J 7 bases; bases outside gene matches: 7. Germline V lookup: CDR1 GTSNPN, CDR2 SVGIG (reference sequence). CDR3 sequence reads: CASGTSGSGNTQYF. The CDR3 DNA is TGTGCCTCCGGGACTAGCGGGAGTGGGAATACGCAGTATTTT.

In nucleotides, the CDR3 is TGTGCCAGCAGCTTAGTTTCGGTCGAGCAGTACTTC. Residues: CASSLVSVEQYF. The chain links TRBV7-8 to TRBJ2-7; D not resolved. This CDR3 is built from 12 residues. Trimming pared 1 base from V and 6 bases from J, leaving 7 bases between. Germline CDR1 reads SGHVS; CDR2 reads FQNEAQ.